Presented here are 23 T cell receptor beta chains from one specimen sequenced in a study of blood T cell repertoires in COVID-19. Libraries were prepared by immunoSEQ multiplex PCR; TCRdb keeps only in-frame clonotypes and omits some of them. The data contain 36,000 or so clones, 90% of them singletons. The sequencing sample was made of peripheral blood. These receptors all come from a human donor in a cohort sampled during active COVID-19.

The CDR3 nucleotides are TGCGCCAGCAGCTTGGCCGTCAGACAGGGCACCGGGGAGCTGTTTTTT. Translating it yields CASSLAVRQGTGELFF. The chain combines TRBV5-1 with TRBJ2-2; TRBD1 aligns across 7 bases. This CDR3 comprises 16 residues. Germline V gene sequence: CDR1 SGHRS, CDR2 YFSETQ. After removal of 0 bases from V and 4 bases from J, the junction contained 6 bases not matched to a gene.

The chain combines TRBV29-1 with TRBJ1-2; D remains ambiguous. The V end lost 5 bases, the J end lost 2 bases, and 12 bases lay between the germline ends. The CDR3 is 13 residues long. Germline V gene data show CDR1 as SQVTM and CDR2 as ANQGSEA. CDR3 residues: CSVFGRLNYGYTF. CDR3 sequence (DNA): TGCAGCGTTTTCGGCAGACTCAACTATGGCTACACCTTC.

This chain connects TRBV11-2 to TRBJ2-2; 7 positions match TRBD2. The CDR3 totals 16 residues. J gave up 7 bases and V 0 bases, and 8 bases lay outside the gene matches. Germline lookup yields CDR1 SGHAT and CDR2 FQNNGV. CDR3 protein: CASSLDSGPNIGELFF. CDR3 DNA sequence: TGTGCCAGCAGCTTAGATAGCGGGCCAAATATCGGGGAGCTGTTTTTT.

The rearrangement links TRBV5-4 to TRBJ2-7; TRBD2 matches at 10 bases. The J segment lost 3 bases and the V segment lost 2 bases, leaving 2 bases of the junction unmatched. This CDR3 is built from 14 residues. Germline V gene sequence: CDR1 SGHNT, CDR2 YYREEE (reference sequence). Here the CDR3 reads CASSLAGGRYEQYF. For the CDR3, the DNA is TGTGCCAGCAGCTTAGCGGGAGGGCGCTACGAGCAGTACTTC.

CDR3 loop: CASSQDQRQGQETQYF. The CDR3 DNA reads TGTGCCAGCAGCCAAGACCAACGACAGGGCCAAGAGACCCAGTACTTC. The chain combines TRBV3-1 (or the pseudogene TRBV3-2) with TRBJ2-5; 7 bases are shared with TRBD1. The CDR3 consists of 16 residues. Trimming cost V 0 bases and J 1 base; bases outside gene matches: 5. Germline V gene data show CDR1 as LGHDT and CDR2 as YNNKEL (reference sequence).

This chain connects TRBV6-2 or TRBV6-3 to TRBJ2-1; D assignment may be TRBD1 or TRBD2 (6 bases each). The CDR3 contains 14 residues. The ends were cut back, 7 bases at V and 10 bases at J, with 20 bases in the middle. Germline loops: CDR1 MNHEY, CDR2 SVGEGT. This CDR3 is CASNPGDSDPEQFF. CDR3 in DNA: TGTGCCAGCAACCCAGGGGACTCCGACCCAGAGCAGTTCTTC.

J is TRBJ2-1 and V is TRBV15; 8 bases are a match to TRBD1. The CDR3 contains 15 residues. With V trimmed by 2 bases and J by 7 bases, 7 bases remained unmatched. Germline V gives CDR1 LNHNV, CDR2 YYDKDF (reference sequence). CDR3 region: CATSRNGQGWNEQFF. For the CDR3, the DNA is TGTGCCACCAGCAGAAACGGACAGGGTTGGAATGAGCAGTTCTTC. Supplemented by reference TRBV15 and TRBJ2-1, the full variable domain reads DAMVIQNPRYQVTQFGKPVTLSCSQTLNHNVMYWYQQKSSQAPKLLFHYYDKDFNNEADTPDNFQSRRPNTSFCFLDIRSPGLGDTAMYLCATSRNGQGWNEQFFGPGTRLTVL.

Written as DNA, the CDR3 is TGTGCCAGCAGCTTGGCCGTGCAGGGGGCTTCCAAAAACATTCAGTACTTC. Protein sequence: CASSLAVQGASKNIQYF. The V and J genes are TRBV5-4 and TRBJ2-4, with 8 bases aligning to TRBD1. CDR1 is SGHNT, CDR2 YYREEE, per germline (reference sequence). V lost 0 bases to trimming and J lost 2 bases; unmatched junction nucleotides: 7. This CDR3 has 17 residues.

V usage is TRBV10-3 and J usage is TRBJ2-3; 10 nucleotides line up with TRBD2. This CDR3 contains 15 residues. The V segment lost 4 bases and the J segment 1 base; nucleotides outside the gene matches: 2. Germline V gene sequence: CDR1 ENHRY, CDR2 SYGVKD. The CDR3 is CAISAGTSGTDTQYF. In DNA form, the CDR3 reads TGTGCCATCAGTGCCGGGACTAGCGGCACAGATACGCAGTATTTT.

J is TRBJ2-5 and V is TRBV11-3, with D possibly being TRBD1 (6 bases). Germline V gene lookup returns CDR1 SGHNT and CDR2 YENEEA. The V and J ends lost 1 base and 6 bases respectively, with 12 bases between them. This CDR3 spans 14 amino acids. Here the CDR3 reads CASSLGGGGKTQYF. In DNA, the CDR3 is TGTGCCAGCAGCTTAGGTGGGGGCGGAAAGACCCAGTACTTC.

The gene calls are TRBV5-5 and TRBJ2-3, with 7 bases identical to TRBD2. Looked up from germline, CDR1 is SGHKS and CDR2 is YYEKEE (reference sequence). Trimming removed 4 bases from V and 5 bases from J; junction bases left unmatched: 16. CDR3 length equals 17 residues. For the CDR3, the DNA is TGTGCCAGCAGCGCGGACGGGGGAGGGAGGGCCAAAGATACGCAGTATTTT. It codes for CASSADGGGRAKDTQYF. Looking up the rest from reference TRBV5-5 and TRBJ2-3 gives the full variable domain: DAGVTQSPTHLIKTRGQQVTLRCSPISGHKSVSWYQQVLGQGPQFIFQYYEKEERGRGNFPDRFSARQFPNYSSELNVNALLLGDSALYLCASSADGGGRAKDTQYFGPGTRLTVL.

V and J are TRBV19 and TRBJ2-4; maybe TRBD2 (6 bases). V was clipped by 5 bases and J by 3 bases, with 14 bases between them. The CDR3 is 15 amino acids. Germline assignment: CDR1 LNHDA and CDR2 SQIVND (reference sequence). The CDR3 spells CASSETGLGKNIQYF. The CDR3 nucleotides are TGTGCCAGTAGTGAAACGGGACTGGGCAAAAACATTCAGTACTTC.

The genes are TRBV30 and TRBJ1-1, with TRBD1 matching 11 bases. Germline CDR1 and CDR2: GTSNPN and SVGIG (reference sequence). V was pared by 2 bases and J by 4 bases, with 6 bases of the junction left unmatched. The CDR3 runs 15 residues. Written as DNA, the CDR3 is TGTGCCTGGAGTCCCACGGACAGGGGGCTCACTGAAGCTTTCTTT. This codes for CAWSPTDRGLTEAFF.

The chain couples TRBV3-1 (or the pseudogene TRBV3-2) to TRBJ2-1, with 8 bases fitting TRBD2. The CDR3 has 16 amino acids. Germline trimming cut 4 bases from V and 3 bases from J; bases unmatched to any gene: 8. In germline, CDR1 is LGHDT, CDR2 YNNKEL (reference sequence). Here the CDR3 DNA reads TGTGCCAGCAGCCCCTCTGGCGGGAGGAACTACAATGAGCAGTTCTTC. Translating gives CASSPSGGRNYNEQFF.

This rearrangement joins TRBV6-6 to TRBJ1-2, with a possible D match to TRBD1 (5 bases). This CDR3 has 16 residues. V was trimmed by 6 bases and J by 0 bases, leaving 17 bases between them. Per germline, CDR1 MNHNY and CDR2 SVGAGI (reference sequence). CDR3 sequence: CASSREDRIPNYGYTF. The CDR3 DNA reads TGTGCCAGCAGCCGAGAAGACAGAATTCCTAACTATGGCTACACCTTC.

The V gene is TRBV6-2 or TRBV6-3, the J gene TRBJ1-2; no clear D gene. This CDR3 comprises 13 residues. From germline, CDR1 is MNHEY and CDR2 SVGEGT. The V and J ends lost 6 bases and 4 bases respectively, with 12 bases between them. The CDR3 DNA follows: TGTGCCAGCAGCCCTCCGGAGGGCTATGGCTACACCTTC. Its protein product is CASSPPEGYGYTF.

V gene TRBV7-2 combines with J gene TRBJ2-1; TRBD2 matches at 10 bases. The CDR3 loop spans 17 amino acids. The germline V gene has CDR1 SGHTA and CDR2 FQGNSA. With 4 bases clipped from V and 4 bases from J, the junction kept 10 bases outside the gene matches. The CDR3 is CASSSPGASGRYNEQFF. CDR3 bases: TGTGCCAGCAGCTCCCCCGGTGCTAGCGGGAGATACAATGAGCAGTTCTTC.

This clone was counted once. V usage is TRBV10-3 and J usage is TRBJ2-1; TRBD2 matches at 12 bases. V gave up 10 bases and J gave up 0 bases; unmatched junction bases: 7. CDR1 and CDR2 from the germline V gene are ENHRY and SYGVKD. The CDR3 contains 16 residues. The CDR3 DNA reads as TGTGCCAGTAGGACTAGCGGGGTACGCTCCTACAATGAGCAGTTCTTC. Translation: CASRTSGVRSYNEQFF.

The chain uses TRBV6-6 and TRBJ2-3; 7 bases are shared with TRBD2. The length of the CDR3 is 15 residues. The junction had 2 bases not matched to a gene; V was cut back by 0 bases and J by 2 bases. The germline V gene has CDR1 MNHNY and CDR2 SVGAGI (reference sequence). The CDR3 protein is CASSYSGTNTDTQYF. In nucleotides, the CDR3 is TGTGCCAGCAGTTACTCGGGGACTAACACAGATACGCAGTATTTT.

The rearrangement uses TRBV18 and TRBJ1-4, with D possibly being TRBD1 (6 bases). Germline CDR1 reads KGHSH; CDR2 reads LQKENI. The CDR3 consists of 16 residues. Trimming stripped 4 bases from V and 1 base from J, with 13 bases between. CDR3 nucleotides: TGTGCCAGCTCACGTAACTCAGGGGAAACTAATGAAAAACTGTTTTTT. Protein sequence: CASSRNSGETNEKLFF. The entire variable domain, with the rest obtained from reference TRBV18 and TRBJ1-4, is as follows: NAGVMQNPRHLVRRRGQEARLRCSPMKGHSHVYWYRQLPEEGLKFMVYLQKENIIDESGMPKERFSAEFPKEGPSILRIQQVVRGDSAAYFCASSRNSGETNEKLFFGSGTQLSVL.

V is TRBV19 and J is TRBJ2-7, with 10 bases identical to TRBD1. Trimming at V came to 5 bases and at J to 2 bases, leaving 6 bases not matched to a gene. This CDR3 is 15 amino acids long. CDR1 and CDR2 from the germline V gene are LNHDA and SQIVND (reference sequence). CDR3 in DNA: TGTGCCAGTAGTTCCCCCGGGACAGGGGCCTACGAGCAGTACTTC. It yields the protein CASSSPGTGAYEQYF.

The gene calls are TRBV4-3 and TRBJ1-5, with unresolved D. This CDR3 comprises 13 residues. Looked up from germline, CDR1 is LGHNA and CDR2 is YSLEER. Trimming shortened V by 1 base and J by 6 bases, and 7 bases separated the two germline ends. CDR3 nucleotides: TGCGCCAGCAGCCAAGTGCGGGGTCAGCCCCAGCATTTT. It encodes CASSQVRGQPQHF.

V is TRBV11-2 and J is TRBJ2-3; 9 bases are shared with TRBD2. Germline CDR1 SGHAT, CDR2 FQNNGV. V was clipped by 5 bases and J by 4 bases; unmatched bases: 4. This CDR3 has 14 amino acids. Here the CDR3 reads CASSPTSGADTQYF. CDR3 bases: TGTGCCAGCAGCCCGACTAGCGGCGCAGATACGCAGTATTTT.